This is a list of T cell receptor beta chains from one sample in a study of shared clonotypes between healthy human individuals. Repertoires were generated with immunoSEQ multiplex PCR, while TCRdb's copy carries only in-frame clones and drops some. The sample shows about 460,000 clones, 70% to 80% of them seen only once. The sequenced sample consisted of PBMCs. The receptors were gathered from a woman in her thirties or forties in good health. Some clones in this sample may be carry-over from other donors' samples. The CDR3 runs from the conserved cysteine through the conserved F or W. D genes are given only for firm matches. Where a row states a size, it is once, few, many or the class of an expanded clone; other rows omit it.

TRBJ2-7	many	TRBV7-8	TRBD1	CASRDRSYEQYF	TGTGCCAGCAGGGACAGGTCCTACGAGCAGTACTTC
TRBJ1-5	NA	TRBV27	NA	CASSFTGRQPQHF	TGTGCCAGCAGTTTTACAGGGAGACAGCCCCAGCATTTT
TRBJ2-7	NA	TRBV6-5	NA	CASSYGGLEQYF	TGTGCCAGCAGTTACGGGGGCCTCGAGCAGTACTTC
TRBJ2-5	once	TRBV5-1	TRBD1	CASSVLTGQGKTQYF	TGCGCCAGCAGCGTACTAACGGGACAGGGAAAGACCCAGTACTTC
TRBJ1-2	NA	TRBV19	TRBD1	CASSILRDRGSGYTF	TGTGCCAGTAGTATACTCCGGGACAGGGGATCGGGCTACACCTTC
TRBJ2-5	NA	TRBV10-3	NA	CAARSGTRGGETQYF	TGTGCCGCCCGGTCCGGGACCAGAGGGGGAGAGACCCAGTACTTC
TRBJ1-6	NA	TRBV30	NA	CAWRLGGSPLHF	TGTGCCTGGCGTCTGGGGGGTTCACCCCTCCACTTT
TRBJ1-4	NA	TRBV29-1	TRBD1	CSVRGRQGDEKLFF	TGCAGCGTCCGGGGTCGACAGGGCGATGAAAAACTGTTTTTT
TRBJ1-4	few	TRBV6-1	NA	CASNRATNEKLFF	TGTGCCAGCAACAGGGCAACTAATGAAAAACTGTTTTTT
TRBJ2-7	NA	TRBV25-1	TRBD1	CASSAWDRGSSYEQYF	TGTGCCAGCAGTGCATGGGACAGGGGGAGCTCCTACGAGCAGTACTTC
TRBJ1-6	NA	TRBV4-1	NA	CASSQAGARSPLHF	TGCGCCAGCAGCCAAGCAGGGGCTAGATCACCCCTCCACTTT
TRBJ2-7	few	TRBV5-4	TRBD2	CASSLAGTRLSYEQYF	TGTGCCAGCAGCTTGGCCGGGACTAGATTATCCTACGAGCAGTACTTC
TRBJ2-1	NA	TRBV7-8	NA	CASSLAPSANHNEQFF	TGTGCCAGCAGCTTAGCGCCTAGCGCCAACCACAATGAGCAGTTCTTC
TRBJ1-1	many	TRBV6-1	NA	CASGQQPNTEAFF	TGTGCCAGCGGACAGCAGCCGAACACTGAAGCTTTCTTT
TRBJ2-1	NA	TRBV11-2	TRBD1	CASLDRVNNEQFF	TGTGCCAGCTTAGACAGGGTAAACAATGAGCAGTTCTTC
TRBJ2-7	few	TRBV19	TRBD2	CASRLAGVNEQYF	TGTGCCAGCCGACTAGCGGGAGTCAACGAGCAGTACTTC
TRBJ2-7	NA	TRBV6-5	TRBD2	CASSYSIGAGEGEQYF	TGTGCCAGCAGTTACTCAATCGGAGCGGGAGAGGGCGAGCAGTACTTC
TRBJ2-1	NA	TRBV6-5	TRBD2	CASSRTRGPYNEQFF	TGTGCCAGCAGCCGGACTAGAGGGCCGTACAATGAGCAGTTCTTC
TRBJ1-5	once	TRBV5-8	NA	CASSPGGGQFSNQPQHF	TGTGCCAGCAGCCCGGGTGGAGGACAGTTTAGCAATCAGCCCCAGCATTTT
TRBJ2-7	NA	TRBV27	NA	CASSLGDLNGREQYF	TGTGCCAGCAGTTTAGGGGACCTCAACGGAAGGGAGCAGTACTTC
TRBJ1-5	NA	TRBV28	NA	CASSLMRGAGNQPQHF	TGTGCCAGCAGTTTAATGAGGGGGGCAGGGAATCAGCCCCAGCATTTT
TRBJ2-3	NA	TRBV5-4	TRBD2	CASSLGGTSGIDTQYF	TGTGCCAGCAGCTTGGGAGGGACTAGCGGGATAGATACGCAGTATTTT
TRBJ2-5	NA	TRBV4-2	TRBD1	CASSQRGPGTEETQYF	TGTGCCAGCAGCCAACGAGGCCCGGGGACAGAAGAGACCCAGTACTTC
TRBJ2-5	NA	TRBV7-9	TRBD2	CASSRRGLAEETQYF	TGTGCCAGCAGCCGAAGGGGACTAGCTGAAGAGACCCAGTACTTC
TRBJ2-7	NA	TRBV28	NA	CATRDTFYEQYF	TGTGCCACCCGGGACACGTTCTACGAGCAGTACTTC
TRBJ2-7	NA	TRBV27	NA	CASSPGTTSSYEQYF	TGTGCCAGCAGTCCTGGGACCACAAGCTCCTACGAGCAGTACTTC
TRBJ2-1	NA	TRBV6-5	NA	CASTDRDEQFF	TGTGCCAGCACCGATAGGGATGAGCAGTTCTTC
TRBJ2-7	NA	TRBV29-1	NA	CSVATYEQYF	TGCAGCGTTGCAACCTACGAGCAGTACTTC
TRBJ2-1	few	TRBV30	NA	CAWSRGGNTYNEQFF	TGTGCCTGGAGTCGGGGCGGGAACACCTACAATGAGCAGTTCTTC
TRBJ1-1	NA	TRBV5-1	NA	CASSQPGGVEAFF	TGCGCCAGCAGCCAGCCTGGGGGGGTTGAAGCTTTCTTT
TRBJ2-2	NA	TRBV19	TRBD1	CASSSYQTGRSGGTGELFF	TGTGCCAGTAGTTCTTATCAGACAGGGCGATCAGGGGGCACCGGGGAGCTGTTTTTT
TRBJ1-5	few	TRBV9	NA	CASSSGLNQPQHF	TGTGCCAGCTCGTCAGGGTTAAATCAGCCCCAGCATTTT
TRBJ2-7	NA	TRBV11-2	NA	CASSQGRGLGEQYF	TGTGCCAGCTCCCAGGGGAGGGGGCTAGGGGAGCAGTACTTC
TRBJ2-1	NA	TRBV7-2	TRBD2	CASSFRTSGHNEQFF	TGTGCCAGCAGCTTCAGAACTAGCGGACACAATGAGCAGTTCTTC
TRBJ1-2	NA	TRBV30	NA	CAWSGRALGGYTF	TGTGCCTGGAGTGGCCGGGCCCTCGGGGGCTACACCTTC
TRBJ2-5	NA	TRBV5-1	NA	CASSLAGSTSETQYF	TGCGCCAGCAGCTTGGCGGGAAGTACGTCGGAGACCCAGTACTTC
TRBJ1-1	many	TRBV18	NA	CASSRAGRENTEAFF	TGTGCCAGCTCACGGGCAGGGCGGGAGAACACTGAAGCTTTCTTT
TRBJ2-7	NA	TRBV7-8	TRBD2	CASSPPQRERYF	TGTGCCAGCAGCCCCCCCCAGCGGGAGAGGTACTTC
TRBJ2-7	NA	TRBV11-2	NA	CASSYSGQGYEQYF	TGTGCCAGCAGCTACTCGGGGCAGGGGTACGAGCAGTACTTC
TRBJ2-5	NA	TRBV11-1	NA	CASSRDGQETQYF	TGTGCCAGCAGCCGGGACGGACAAGAGACCCAGTACTTC
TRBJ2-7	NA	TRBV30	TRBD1	CAWKRGGDRATYEQYF	TGTGCCTGGAAACGGGGTGGGGACAGAGCGACCTACGAGCAGTACTTC
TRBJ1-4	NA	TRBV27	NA	CASLDQGTGEKLFF	TGTGCCAGCCTAGATCAGGGGACGGGTGAAAAACTGTTTTTT
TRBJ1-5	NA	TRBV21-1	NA	CASSFGTPYEFYQPQHF	TGTGCCAGCAGCTTCGGGACCCCCTATGAATTTTATCAGCCCCAGCATTTT
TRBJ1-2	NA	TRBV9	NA	CASSVEGSGTYYGYTF	TGTGCCAGCAGCGTAGAGGGTTCCGGGACTTACTATGGCTACACCTTC
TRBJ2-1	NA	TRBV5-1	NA	CASSLAFLKYNEQFF	TGCGCCAGCAGCTTGGCATTCCTAAAGTACAATGAGCAGTTCTTC
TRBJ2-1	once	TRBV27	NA	CASSLSIGVSGARSVNEQFF	TGTGCCAGCAGTTTATCGATTGGTGTTAGCGGAGCGCGATCTGTCAATGAGCAGTTCTTC
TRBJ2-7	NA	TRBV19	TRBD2	CASSIESGSSYEQYF	TGTGCCAGTAGTATAGAAAGCGGGAGCTCCTACGAGCAGTACTTC
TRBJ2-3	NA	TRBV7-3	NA	CASSLQAGLAGTQYF	TGTGCCAGCAGCTTACAGGCCGGCCTGGCGGGTACGCAGTATTTT
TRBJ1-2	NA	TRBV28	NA	CASSLWWEGHSYGYTF	TGTGCCAGCAGTTTATGGTGGGAGGGACACAGCTATGGCTACACCTTC
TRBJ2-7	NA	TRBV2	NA	CASSEQQSSYEQYF	TGTGCCAGCAGTGAACAACAGAGCTCCTACGAGCAGTACTTC
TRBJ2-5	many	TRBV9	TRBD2	CASSVSGTSETQYF	TGTGCCAGCAGCGTTTCCGGGACTAGCGAGACCCAGTACTTC
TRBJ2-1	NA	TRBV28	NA	CASSLYPGSFSYNEQFF	TGTGCCAGCAGTTTATACCCGGGATCGTTCTCCTACAATGAGCAGTTCTTC
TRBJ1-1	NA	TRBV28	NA	CASSLIQATEAFF	TGTGCCAGCAGTTTGATTCAGGCTACTGAAGCTTTCTTT
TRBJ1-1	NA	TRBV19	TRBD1	CASSNYRGRVEAFF	TGTGCCAGTAGTAACTACAGGGGGCGCGTAGAAGCTTTCTTT
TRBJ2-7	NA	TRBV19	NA	CASSSQGPLAITSYEQYF	TGTGCCAGTAGTTCCCAGGGTCCTCTAGCGATCACCTCCTACGAGCAGTACTTC
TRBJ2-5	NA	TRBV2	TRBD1	CASSVGTGWETQYF	TGTGCCAGCAGTGTGGGGACAGGGTGGGAGACCCAGTACTTC
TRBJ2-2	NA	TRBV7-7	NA	CASSLAPNTGELFF	TGTGCCAGCAGCTTAGCACCTAACACCGGGGAGCTGTTTTTT
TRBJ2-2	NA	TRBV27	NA	CASSYLRVLTGELFF	TGTGCCAGCAGTTATCTAAGAGTCCTCACCGGGGAGCTGTTTTTT
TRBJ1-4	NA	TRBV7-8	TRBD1	CASSTDQGAGEKLFF	TGTGCCAGCAGCACCGACCAGGGGGCAGGCGAAAAACTGTTTTTT